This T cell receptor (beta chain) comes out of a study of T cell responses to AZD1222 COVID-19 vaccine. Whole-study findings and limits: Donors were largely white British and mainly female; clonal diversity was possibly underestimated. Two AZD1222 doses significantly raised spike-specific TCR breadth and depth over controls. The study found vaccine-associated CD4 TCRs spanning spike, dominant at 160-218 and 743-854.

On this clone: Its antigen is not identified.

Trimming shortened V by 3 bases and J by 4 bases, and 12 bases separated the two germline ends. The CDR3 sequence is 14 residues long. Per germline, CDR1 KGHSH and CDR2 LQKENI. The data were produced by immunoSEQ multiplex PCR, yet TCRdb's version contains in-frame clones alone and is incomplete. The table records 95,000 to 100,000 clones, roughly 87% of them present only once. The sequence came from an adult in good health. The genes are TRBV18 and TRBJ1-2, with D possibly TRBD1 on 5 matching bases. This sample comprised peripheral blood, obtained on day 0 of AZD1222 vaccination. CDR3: CASSPGGDSYGYTF. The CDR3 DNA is TGTGCCAGCTCACCGGGAGGGGATAGCTATGGCTACACCTTC. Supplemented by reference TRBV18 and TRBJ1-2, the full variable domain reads NAGVMQNPRHLVRRRGQEARLRCSPMKGHSHVYWYRQLPEEGLKFMVYLQKENIIDESGMPKERFSAEFPKEGPSILRIQQVVRGDSAAYFCASSPGGDSYGYTFGSGTRLTVV.